These T cell receptor beta chains were read from a single sample in a study of blood T cells in healthy people across ages. TCRdb independently ran MiXCR on the 5' RACE reads; one entry per CDR3 protein. The table includes 800,000 or so distinct CDR3 sequences, around 62% detected once. Input material: blood. The receptor source for this set is a man aged 30 to 39 in good health. Both conserved end residues are part of each CDR3. Each record gives: clone size, D gene, V gene, J gene, CDR3 DNA, CDR3 protein. A D gene is named only where the DNA matches it firmly. Clone size is shown for a subset of rows, as once, few, many or a class of expanded clone.

clone_size: NA
d_call: NA
v_call: TRBV6-2/TRBV6-3
j_call: TRBJ2-1
cdr3_nt: TGTGCCAGCAGTGGCCTGGACGGAGTAAAGCAGTTCTTC
cdr3_aa: CASSGLDGVKQFF

clone_size: NA
d_call: NA
v_call: TRBV5-6
j_call: TRBJ1-4
cdr3_nt: TGTGCCAGCACTTCCAGGAGGACTAAGGAAAAACTGTTTTTT
cdr3_aa: CASTSRRTKEKLFF

clone_size: few
d_call: NA
v_call: TRBV5-5
j_call: TRBJ2-1
cdr3_nt: TGTGCCAGCAGCTCGAACCCGGCCGGGACAAGGGCCTCCACGCAGTTCTTC
cdr3_aa: CASSSNPAGTRASTQFF

clone_size: NA
d_call: NA
v_call: TRBV6-5
j_call: TRBJ2-1
cdr3_nt: TGTGCCAGCAGTTCAAACGGGGACATGCGGGAGCAGTTCTTC
cdr3_aa: CASSSNGDMREQFF

clone_size: NA
d_call: NA
v_call: TRBV7-9
j_call: TRBJ1-4
cdr3_nt: TGTGCCAGCAGCTTAGGGGCCTCGAGTGAAAAACTGTTTTTT
cdr3_aa: CASSLGASSEKLFF

clone_size: NA
d_call: NA
v_call: TRBV15
j_call: TRBJ1-4
cdr3_nt: TGTGCCACCAGCAGAGTTCCGGGCCCCTCCCTCAAGGAAAAACTGTTTTTT
cdr3_aa: CATSRVPGPSLKEKLFF

clone_size: NA
d_call: NA
v_call: TRBV9
j_call: TRBJ1-2
cdr3_nt: TGTGCCAGCAGCGTAGTGGACGGTTGGGTTGGTGGCTACACCTTC
cdr3_aa: CASSVVDGWVGGYTF

clone_size: NA
d_call: TRBD1
v_call: TRBV6-1
j_call: TRBJ1-5
cdr3_nt: TGTGCCAGCAGTGGACAGGGTGGATTAGAGTTTAATCAGCCCCAGCATTTT
cdr3_aa: CASSGQGGLEFNQPQHF

clone_size: NA
d_call: TRBD2
v_call: TRBV7-2
j_call: TRBJ2-1
cdr3_nt: TGTGCCAGTGGGGCCAGCGGGGACCTAGGAGGTGAGCAGTTCTTC
cdr3_aa: CASGASGDLGGEQFF

clone_size: NA
d_call: NA
v_call: TRBV12-3/TRBV12-4
j_call: TRBJ2-3
cdr3_nt: TGTGCCAGCAGTCGCCGGGACTCTCCAGATACGCAGTATTTT
cdr3_aa: CASSRRDSPDTQYF

clone_size: NA
d_call: TRBD2
v_call: TRBV7-3
j_call: TRBJ2-3
cdr3_nt: TGTGCCAGCAGCTTAGAGGCTAGCGGGGTGATGACAGATACGCAGTATTTT
cdr3_aa: CASSLEASGVMTDTQYF

clone_size: few
d_call: NA
v_call: TRBV20-1
j_call: TRBJ2-1
cdr3_nt: TGCAGTGCTGGGGGGACTCTCAGCGGGCCCTACAATGAGCAGTTCTTC
cdr3_aa: CSAGGTLSGPYNEQFF

clone_size: NA
d_call: NA
v_call: TRBV2
j_call: TRBJ1-5
cdr3_nt: TGTGCCAGCAGTTCCACAGGGATTAGGAGCAATCAGCCCCAGCATTTT
cdr3_aa: CASSSTGIRSNQPQHF

clone_size: NA
d_call: NA
v_call: TRBV29-1
j_call: TRBJ2-1
cdr3_nt: TGCAGCGTACACGACAGGGGAGGGACCTACAATGAGCAGTTCTTC
cdr3_aa: CSVHDRGGTYNEQFF

clone_size: NA
d_call: NA
v_call: TRBV28
j_call: TRBJ2-1
cdr3_nt: TGTGCCAGCAGTATCAAGCTGGCGGAGCAGTTCTTC
cdr3_aa: CASSIKLAEQFF

clone_size: NA
d_call: NA
v_call: TRBV12-3/TRBV12-4
j_call: TRBJ1-2
cdr3_nt: TGTGCCAGCAGTTGGGACCCCGTGGATGGCTACACCTTC
cdr3_aa: CASSWDPVDGYTF

clone_size: NA
d_call: NA
v_call: TRBV24-1
j_call: TRBJ2-3
cdr3_nt: TGTGCCACCAGTGATTTCGCAGATACGCAGTATTTT
cdr3_aa: CATSDFADTQYF

clone_size: NA
d_call: TRBD1
v_call: TRBV6-5
j_call: TRBJ2-5
cdr3_nt: TGTGCCAGCAGTTCAGCCGGACAGGGGTTGAAGACCCAGTACTTC
cdr3_aa: CASSSAGQGLKTQYF

clone_size: few
d_call: NA
v_call: TRBV7-9
j_call: TRBJ2-5
cdr3_nt: TGTGCCAGCCGAAGGGTGGCGGAGACCCAGTACTTC
cdr3_aa: CASRRVAETQYF

clone_size: NA
d_call: TRBD2
v_call: TRBV9
j_call: TRBJ2-7
cdr3_nt: TGTGCCAGCAGCGCTGAACCGGGAGGCAGTACCTACGAGCAGTACTTC
cdr3_aa: CASSAEPGGSTYEQYF

clone_size: NA
d_call: TRBD1
v_call: TRBV20-1
j_call: TRBJ1-2
cdr3_nt: TGCAGTGCCAGAAGAAAGAGCGAGGGGGCGGATGGCTACACCTTC
cdr3_aa: CSARRKSEGADGYTF

clone_size: NA
d_call: TRBD1
v_call: TRBV5-5
j_call: TRBJ1-5
cdr3_nt: TGTGCCAGCAGCCCATTTTATACAGGGGAAGGGAAGGATGATCAGCCCCAGCATTTT
cdr3_aa: CASSPFYTGEGKDDQPQHF

clone_size: NA
d_call: TRBD1
v_call: TRBV20-1
j_call: TRBJ1-6
cdr3_nt: TGCAGTGCTAGGCCAGGGGGCGCCTCACCCCTCCACTTT
cdr3_aa: CSARPGGASPLHF

clone_size: NA
d_call: NA
v_call: TRBV19
j_call: TRBJ2-7
cdr3_nt: TGTGCCAGTAGTCCCTACGGGGACAACTACGAGCAGTACTTC
cdr3_aa: CASSPYGDNYEQYF

clone_size: NA
d_call: NA
v_call: TRBV2
j_call: TRBJ1-1
cdr3_nt: TGTGCCAGCAAGGGGGACTTAAAGGACACTGAAGCTTTCTTT
cdr3_aa: CASKGDLKDTEAFF

clone_size: NA
d_call: NA
v_call: TRBV7-9
j_call: TRBJ1-2
cdr3_nt: TGTGCCAGCAGCTTAGCCTCACGGGGGGCTTTCGGCTACACCTTC
cdr3_aa: CASSLASRGAFGYTF

clone_size: once
d_call: TRBD1
v_call: TRBV27
j_call: TRBJ2-1
cdr3_nt: TGTGTCAGCAGTCCGGGACAGGGAGTCTTACACAATGAGCAGTTCTTC
cdr3_aa: CVSSPGQGVLHNEQFF

clone_size: NA
d_call: NA
v_call: TRBV7-9
j_call: TRBJ2-1
cdr3_nt: TGTGCCAGCAGCTACAGGAAAGATTCCTACAATGAGCAGTTCTTC
cdr3_aa: CASSYRKDSYNEQFF

clone_size: NA
d_call: NA
v_call: TRBV2
j_call: TRBJ2-7
cdr3_nt: TGTGCCAGCAAAGGGGGGCAGGGCACCTACGAGCAGTACTTC
cdr3_aa: CASKGGQGTYEQYF

clone_size: few
d_call: TRBD1
v_call: TRBV5-6
j_call: TRBJ1-4
cdr3_nt: TGTGCCAGCAGCAGCCCGGGACAGGCCGAAAAACTGTTTTTT
cdr3_aa: CASSSPGQAEKLFF

clone_size: few
d_call: TRBD1
v_call: TRBV29-1
j_call: TRBJ2-7
cdr3_nt: TGCAGCGTTGAGGAGGACAGGAGTTACGAGCAGTACTTC
cdr3_aa: CSVEEDRSYEQYF

clone_size: NA
d_call: TRBD2
v_call: TRBV7-2
j_call: TRBJ2-3
cdr3_nt: TGTGCCAGCAGCTTCGGCCTGGGACTAGATAAAGATACGCAGTATTTT
cdr3_aa: CASSFGLGLDKDTQYF

clone_size: NA
d_call: NA
v_call: TRBV5-1
j_call: TRBJ2-7
cdr3_nt: TGCGCCAGCAGCCCTGATACTACAGGCTACGAGCAGTACTTC
cdr3_aa: CASSPDTTGYEQYF

clone_size: few
d_call: TRBD1
v_call: TRBV7-3
j_call: TRBJ2-7
cdr3_nt: TGTGCCAGCAGCTTAACTCCCACAGGGGTGACCTACGAGCAGTACTTC
cdr3_aa: CASSLTPTGVTYEQYF